Included here is one TCR beta chain sequence, with context. This CDR3 spans 16 amino acids. The germline V gene has CDR1 SEHNR and CDR2 FQNEAQ (reference sequence). Trimming cost V 2 bases and J 2 bases, with 16 bases left between them. This sample is part of a study of T cell repertoires in cytomegalovirus infection. From the reads, TCRdb called clonotypes with MiXCR, one entry per CDR3 protein. Of about 400,000 distinct CDR3 sequences in the sample, 15% to 20% were seen once. This clonotype was obtained from a human donor in good health (CMV status not recorded). Some clones in this sample may be carry-over from other donors' samples. The chain combines TRBV7-9 with TRBJ2-7; possibly TRBD1 for D (6 bases). The sample consisted of PBMCs. The CDR3 loop is CASSLWGRDTPYEQYF. In DNA form, the CDR3 reads TGTGCCAGCAGCTTATGGGGCCGGGACACACCCTACGAGCAGTACTTC.